The T cell receptor (beta chain) described here comes from a study of blood T cells in healthy people across ages. The CDR3 is made up of 14 amino acids. Germline CDR1 and CDR2: MNHNS and SASEGT. V gave up 2 bases and J gave up 8 bases, with 10 bases separating them. Findings of the study overall: Older age coincided with a roughly linear decline in TCR beta diversity per million T cells.

The donors, all healthy, were Caucasians living in Russia, aged about 6 to 90. Isolating PBMCs gave at least 6 million of these cells per sample. PCR was performed a second time for roughly 7 to 12 cycles using a sample-barcoded 5' primer and a J-beta primer mix. TCRdb used MiXCR to reprocess the 5' RACE reads, holding one entry per CDR3 protein. The sample comprises about 720,000 distinct CDR3 sequences, 20% to 25% of which are singletons, and around 22% rests with the top ten. This clonotype has only a few counts. The antigen remains undetermined. The clonotype was recovered from a man aged 65 to 79 in good health. Sequencing was performed on blood. The chain uses TRBV6-1 and TRBJ1-6; D not certain. The CDR3 region has the DNA TGTGCCAGCAGTGAACTACAGAGCTATTCACCCCTCCACTTT. It codes for CASSELQSYSPLHF.